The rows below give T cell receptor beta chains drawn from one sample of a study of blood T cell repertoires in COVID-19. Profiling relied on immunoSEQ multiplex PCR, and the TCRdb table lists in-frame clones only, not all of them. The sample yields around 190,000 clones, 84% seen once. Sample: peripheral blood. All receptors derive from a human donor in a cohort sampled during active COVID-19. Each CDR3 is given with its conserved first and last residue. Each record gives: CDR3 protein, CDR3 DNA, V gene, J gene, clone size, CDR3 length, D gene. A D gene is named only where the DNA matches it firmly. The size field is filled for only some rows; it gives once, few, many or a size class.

CASSLHPSSYEQYF,TGTGCCAGCAGTTTACACCCTAGCTCCTACGAGCAGTACTTC,TRBV27,TRBJ2-7,NA,14,NA
CASSAGTGNQPQHF,TGTGCCAGCAGCGCGGGGACAGGCAATCAGCCCCAGCATTTT,TRBV9,TRBJ1-5,NA,14,TRBD1
CASSQAGTYEQYF,TGTGCCAGCAGCCAGGCGGGGACCTACGAGCAGTACTTC,TRBV3-1/TRBV3-2,TRBJ2-7,NA,13,NA
CASSFTSGRDSNQPQHF,TGTGCCAGCAGCTTCACTTCAGGGCGGGATAGCAATCAGCCCCAGCATTTT,TRBV6-2/TRBV6-3,TRBJ1-5,NA,17,NA
CASSETQGETQYF,TGTGCCAGCAGTGAAACACAGGGGGAGACCCAGTACTTC,TRBV2,TRBJ2-5,NA,13,TRBD1
CATSKPGQGEAFF,TGTGCCACCAGCAAACCGGGACAGGGGGAAGCTTTCTTT,TRBV15,TRBJ1-1,NA,13,TRBD1
CASKQGSGQETQYF,TGTGCCAGTAAGCAGGGGTCTGGACAAGAGACCCAGTACTTC,TRBV19,TRBJ2-5,NA,14,NA
CASSYRGQGSYNEQFF,TGTGCCAGCAGTTACAGGGGACAGGGGTCCTACAATGAGCAGTTCTTC,TRBV6-6,TRBJ2-1,once,16,TRBD1
CASSSVGETQYF,TGTGCCAGCAGTTCTGTCGGGGAGACCCAGTACTTC,TRBV6-2/TRBV6-3,TRBJ2-5,NA,12,NA
CASSPPTGTEAFF,TGTGCCAGCAGCCCACCCACCGGGACAGAAGCTTTCTTT,TRBV6-6,TRBJ1-1,NA,13,NA
CASRPSGSAGYNEQFF,TGTGCCAGCAGACCTAGCGGGAGTGCGGGCTACAATGAGCAGTTCTTC,TRBV27,TRBJ2-1,many,16,TRBD2
CASSVGVVAYNSPLHF,TGTGCCAGCAGCGTAGGAGTAGTCGCCTATAATTCACCCCTCCACTTT,TRBV9,TRBJ1-6,NA,16,NA
CASSLDRGNTEAFF,TGTGCCAGCTCACTGGACAGGGGTAACACTGAAGCTTTCTTT,TRBV18,TRBJ1-1,NA,14,TRBD1
CASSPDLTTGDISYEQYF,TGCGCCAGCAGTCCCGACCTAACGACAGGAGATATCTCCTACGAGCAGTACTTC,TRBV23-1,TRBJ2-7,many,18,NA
CASIPTGAGANVLTF,TGTGCCAGTATCCCAACGGGGGCTGGGGCCAACGTCCTGACTTTC,TRBV19,TRBJ2-6,NA,15,NA
CASSEGQGYEKLFF,TGTGCCAGCAGTGAGGGACAGGGGTATGAAAAACTGTTTTTT,TRBV2,TRBJ1-4,NA,14,TRBD1
CAISESTGGHGYTF,TGTGCCATCAGTGAGTCGACAGGGGGCCATGGCTACACCTTC,TRBV10-3,TRBJ1-2,NA,14,TRBD1
CAISKTEAMPEAFF,TGTGCCATCAGCAAAACAGAAGCCATGCCTGAAGCTTTCTTT,TRBV10-3,TRBJ1-1,NA,14,NA
CSVRQGTYEQYF,TGCAGCGTTCGACAGGGAACCTACGAGCAGTACTTC,TRBV29-1,TRBJ2-7,NA,12,TRBD1
CASHSGRGTQYF,TGTGCCAGCCATAGCGGGAGAGGGACCCAGTACTTC,TRBV28,TRBJ2-5,NA,12,TRBD2
CATSDAASGIYNEQFF,TGTGCCACCAGTGATGCTGCTAGCGGGATCTACAATGAGCAGTTCTTC,TRBV24-1,TRBJ2-1,NA,16,TRBD2
CASSLPNTDTQYF,TGTGCCAGCAGTTTACCAAACACAGATACGCAGTATTTT,TRBV27,TRBJ2-3,NA,13,NA
CASSSDGVAGRRYNEQFF,TGTGCCAGCAGTTCGGATGGGGTAGCGGGGAGGAGGTACAATGAGCAGTTCTTC,TRBV28,TRBJ2-1,NA,18,TRBD2
CAWNPGRNSPLHF,TGTGCCTGGAATCCCGGGAGAAATTCACCCCTCCACTTT,TRBV30,TRBJ1-6,NA,13,NA
CASSFFEVDWRKGSYNEQFF,TGTGCCAGCAGTTTTTTTGAGGTGGACTGGCGGAAGGGCTCCTACAATGAGCAGTTCTTC,TRBV28,TRBJ2-1,NA,20,NA
CASSPQGLGMNTEAFF,TGCGCCAGCAGCCCTCAGGGTTTAGGGATGAACACTGAAGCTTTCTTT,TRBV5-1,TRBJ1-1,few,16,NA
CASRVLAGAYYEQYF,TGTGCCAGCAGGGTACTAGCGGGAGCTTATTACGAGCAGTACTTC,TRBV2,TRBJ2-7,NA,15,TRBD2
CASSQDGSYNEQFF,TGCGCCAGCAGCCAAGACGGCTCCTACAATGAGCAGTTCTTC,TRBV4-1,TRBJ2-1,NA,14,NA
CAISENGQGYGYTF,TGTGCCATCAGTGAAAACGGACAGGGCTATGGCTACACCTTC,TRBV10-3,TRBJ1-2,NA,14,TRBD1
CAISVRDYTDTQYF,TGTGCCATCAGTGTTAGGGACTACACAGATACGCAGTATTTT,TRBV10-3,TRBJ2-3,NA,14,TRBD2
CASRSRTGDHEQYF,TGTGCAAGTCGCTCTCGGACAGGGGACCACGAGCAGTACTTC,TRBV12-2,TRBJ2-7,NA,14,NA
CASSPSSTGLTFF,TGTGCCAGCAGCCCCTCTTCGACAGGGCTGACTTTCTTT,TRBV7-9,TRBJ1-1,NA,13,TRBD1
CASSRTGDTEAFF,TGTGCCAGCAGTCGGACAGGGGACACTGAAGCTTTCTTT,TRBV7-9,TRBJ1-1,NA,13,TRBD1
CASSLSLAGVADTQYF,TGTGCCAGCAGCTTGTCACTAGCGGGAGTTGCAGATACGCAGTATTTT,TRBV5-4,TRBJ2-3,NA,16,TRBD2
CAISDPDRGKSYEQYF,TGTGCCATCAGTGACCCCGACAGGGGAAAAAGCTACGAGCAGTACTTC,TRBV10-3,TRBJ2-7,NA,16,TRBD1
CASSGGARETQYF,TGTGCCAGCAGTGGGGGGGCGCGGGAGACCCAGTACTTC,TRBV12-3/TRBV12-4,TRBJ2-5,once,13,NA